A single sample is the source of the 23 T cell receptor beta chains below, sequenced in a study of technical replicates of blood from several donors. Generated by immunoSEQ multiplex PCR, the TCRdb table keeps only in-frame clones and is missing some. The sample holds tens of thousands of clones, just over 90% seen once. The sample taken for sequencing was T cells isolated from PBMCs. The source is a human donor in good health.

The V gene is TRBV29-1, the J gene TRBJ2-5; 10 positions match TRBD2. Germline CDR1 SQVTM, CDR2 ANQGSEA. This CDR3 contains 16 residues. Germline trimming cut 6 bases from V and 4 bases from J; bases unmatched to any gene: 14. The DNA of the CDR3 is TGCAGCGTGGACGGAGTAGCGGGAGGTTTAGGAGAGACCCAGTACTTC. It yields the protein CSVDGVAGGLGETQYF.

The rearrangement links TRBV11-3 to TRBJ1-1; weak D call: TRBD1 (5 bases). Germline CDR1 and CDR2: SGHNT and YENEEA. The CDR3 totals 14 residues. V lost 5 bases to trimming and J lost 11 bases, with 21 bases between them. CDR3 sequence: CASSPTGTDPGAFF. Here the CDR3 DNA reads TGTGCCAGCAGCCCGACCGGGACTGATCCTGGGGCTTTCTTT.

CDR3 in DNA: TGTGCCAGCAGGCTCGGACAGGGCCTCTACGAGCAGTACTTC. It yields the protein CASRLGQGLYEQYF. The chain couples TRBV6-5 to TRBJ2-7, with 8 bases matching TRBD1. Losses at the gene ends were 6 bases for V and 3 bases for J; bases not matched to a gene: 7. CDR3 length: 14 amino acids. Germline assignment: CDR1 MNHEY and CDR2 SVGAGI.

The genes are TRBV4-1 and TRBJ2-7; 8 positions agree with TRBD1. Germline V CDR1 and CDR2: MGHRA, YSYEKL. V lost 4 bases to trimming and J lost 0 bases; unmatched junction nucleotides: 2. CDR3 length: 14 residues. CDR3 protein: CASSRGQGSYEQYF. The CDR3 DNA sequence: TGCGCCAGCAGCCGTGGACAGGGCTCCTACGAGCAGTACTTC.

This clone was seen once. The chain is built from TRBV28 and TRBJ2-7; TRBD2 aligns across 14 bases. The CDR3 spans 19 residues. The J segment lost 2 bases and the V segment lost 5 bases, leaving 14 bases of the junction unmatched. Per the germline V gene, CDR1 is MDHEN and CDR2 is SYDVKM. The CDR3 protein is CASSQIPGLAGVLTYEQYF. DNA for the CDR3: TGTGCCAGCAGTCAGATACCGGGACTAGCGGGAGTGCTAACCTACGAGCAGTACTTC.

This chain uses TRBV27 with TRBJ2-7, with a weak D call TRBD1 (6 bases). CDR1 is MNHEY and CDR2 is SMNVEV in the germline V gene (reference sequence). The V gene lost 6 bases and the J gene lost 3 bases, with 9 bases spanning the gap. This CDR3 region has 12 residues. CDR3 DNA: TGTGCCAGCAGCGGACAGCACTACGAGCAGTACTTC. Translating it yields CASSGQHYEQYF.

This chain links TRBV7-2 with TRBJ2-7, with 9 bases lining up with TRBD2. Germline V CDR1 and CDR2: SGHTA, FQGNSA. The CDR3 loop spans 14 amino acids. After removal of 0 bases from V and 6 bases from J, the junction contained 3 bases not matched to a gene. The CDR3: CASSLASTSGEQYF. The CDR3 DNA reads TGTGCCAGCAGCTTAGCGTCGACTAGCGGCGAGCAGTACTTC.

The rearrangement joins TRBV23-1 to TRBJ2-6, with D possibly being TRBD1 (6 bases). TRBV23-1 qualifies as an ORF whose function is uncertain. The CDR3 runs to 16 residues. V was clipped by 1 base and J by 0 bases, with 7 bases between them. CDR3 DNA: TGCGCCAGCAGTCAATACAGGGCCTCTGGGGCCAACGTCCTGACTTTC. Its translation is CASSQYRASGANVLTF.

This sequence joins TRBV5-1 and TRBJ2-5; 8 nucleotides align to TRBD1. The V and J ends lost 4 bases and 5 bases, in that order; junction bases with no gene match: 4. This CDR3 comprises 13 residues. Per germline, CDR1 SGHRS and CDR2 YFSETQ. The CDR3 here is CASSGDRSETQYF. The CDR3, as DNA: TGCGCCAGCAGCGGGGACAGGTCGGAGACCCAGTACTTC. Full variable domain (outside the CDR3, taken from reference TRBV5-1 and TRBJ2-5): KAGVTQTPRYLIKTRGQQVTLSCSPISGHRSVSWYQQTPGQGLQFLFEYFSETQRNKGNFPGRFSGRQFSNSRSEMNVSTLELGDSALYLCASSGDRSETQYFGPGTRLLVL.

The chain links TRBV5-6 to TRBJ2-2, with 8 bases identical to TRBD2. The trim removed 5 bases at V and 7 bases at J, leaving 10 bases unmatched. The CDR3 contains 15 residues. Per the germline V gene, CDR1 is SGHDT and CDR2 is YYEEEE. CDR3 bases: TGTGCCAGCAGTATCTGGACTAGCCTCGGCGGGGAGCTGTTTTTT. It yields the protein CASSIWTSLGGELFF.

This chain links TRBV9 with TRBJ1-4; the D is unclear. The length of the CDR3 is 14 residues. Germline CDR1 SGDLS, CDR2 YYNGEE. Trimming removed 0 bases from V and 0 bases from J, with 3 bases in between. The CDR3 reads CASSVAATNEKLFF. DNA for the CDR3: TGTGCCAGCAGCGTAGCAGCAACTAATGAAAAACTGTTTTTT.

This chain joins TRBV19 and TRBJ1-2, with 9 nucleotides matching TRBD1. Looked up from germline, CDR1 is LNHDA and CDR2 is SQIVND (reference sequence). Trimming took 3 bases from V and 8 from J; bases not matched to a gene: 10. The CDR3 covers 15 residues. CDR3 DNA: TGTGCCAGTAGTATTAGTCCGAGGGACAGGGAGGGCTACACCTTC. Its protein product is CASSISPRDREGYTF.

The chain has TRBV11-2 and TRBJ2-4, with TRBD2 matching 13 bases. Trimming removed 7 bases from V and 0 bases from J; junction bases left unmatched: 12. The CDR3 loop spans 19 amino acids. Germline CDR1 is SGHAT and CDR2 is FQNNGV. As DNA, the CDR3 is TGTGCCAGCACCGCAGTGACTAGCGGGGGGCTACTAGCCAAAAACATTCAGTACTTC. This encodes CASTAVTSGGLLAKNIQYF.

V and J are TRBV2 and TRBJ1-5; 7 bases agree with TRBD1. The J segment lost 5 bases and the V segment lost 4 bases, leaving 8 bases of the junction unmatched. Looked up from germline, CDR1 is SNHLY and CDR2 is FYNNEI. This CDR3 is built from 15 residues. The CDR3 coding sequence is TGTGCCAGCAGTGCTGCCTGGCAGGGGGATCAGCCCCAGCATTTT. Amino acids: CASSAAWQGDQPQHF.

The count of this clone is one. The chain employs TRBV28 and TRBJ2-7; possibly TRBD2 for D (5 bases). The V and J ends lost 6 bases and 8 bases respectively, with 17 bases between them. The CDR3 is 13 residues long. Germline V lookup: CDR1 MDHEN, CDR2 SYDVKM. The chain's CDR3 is CASSPNRGGQQYF. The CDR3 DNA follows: TGTGCCAGCAGCCCTAACAGAGGCGGGCAGCAGTACTTC. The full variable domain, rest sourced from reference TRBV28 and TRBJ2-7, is DVKVTQSSRYLVKRTGEKVFLECVQDMDHENMFWYRQDPGLGLRLIYFSYDVKMKEKGDIPEGYSVSREKKERFSLILESASTNQTSMYLCASSPNRGGQQYFGPGTRLTVT.

The CDR3 is CASSHRDRGGETQYF. The CDR3 region has the DNA TGTGCCAGCAGCCATAGAGACAGGGGAGGAGAGACCCAGTACTTC. The chain employs TRBV6-5 and TRBJ2-5, with 8 positions matching TRBD1. CDR1 and CDR2 from the germline V gene are MNHEY and SVGAGI. This CDR3 has 15 residues. Trimming removed 6 bases from V and 4 bases from J; junction bases left unmatched: 10.

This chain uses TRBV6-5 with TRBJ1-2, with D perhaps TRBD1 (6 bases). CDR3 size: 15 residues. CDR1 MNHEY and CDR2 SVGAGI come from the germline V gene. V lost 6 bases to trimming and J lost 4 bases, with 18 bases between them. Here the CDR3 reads CASRLLDRQLYGYTF. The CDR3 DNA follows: TGTGCCAGCAGGTTATTGGACAGACAACTCTATGGCTACACCTTC.

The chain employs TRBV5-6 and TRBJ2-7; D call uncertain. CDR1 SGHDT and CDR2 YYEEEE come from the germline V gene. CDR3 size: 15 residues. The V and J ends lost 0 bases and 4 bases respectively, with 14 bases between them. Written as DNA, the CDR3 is TGTGCCAGCAGCTTGGGGTTTCGGAGCCAGTACGAGCAGTACTTC. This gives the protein CASSLGFRSQYEQYF.

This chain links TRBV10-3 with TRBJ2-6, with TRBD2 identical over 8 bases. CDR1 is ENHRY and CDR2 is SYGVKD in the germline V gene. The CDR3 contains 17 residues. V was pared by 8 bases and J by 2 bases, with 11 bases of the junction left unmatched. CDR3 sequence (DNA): TGTGCCATCGGGACTGGCGGGAGGCTGGCTGGGGCCAACGTCCTGACTTTC. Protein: CAIGTGGRLAGANVLTF.

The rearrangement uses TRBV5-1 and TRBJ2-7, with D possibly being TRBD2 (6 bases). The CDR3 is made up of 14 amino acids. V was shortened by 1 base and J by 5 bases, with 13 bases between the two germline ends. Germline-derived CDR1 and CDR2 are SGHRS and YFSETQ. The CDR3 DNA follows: TGCGCCAGCAGCTTGTGGAGGGCGGGGCACGAGCAGTACTTC. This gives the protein CASSLWRAGHEQYF.

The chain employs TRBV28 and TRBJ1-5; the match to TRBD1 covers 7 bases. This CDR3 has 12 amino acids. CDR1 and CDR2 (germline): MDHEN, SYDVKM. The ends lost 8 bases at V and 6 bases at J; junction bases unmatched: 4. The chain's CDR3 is CASEQGFQPQHF. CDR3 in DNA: TGTGCCAGCGAACAGGGGTTTCAGCCCCAGCATTTT.

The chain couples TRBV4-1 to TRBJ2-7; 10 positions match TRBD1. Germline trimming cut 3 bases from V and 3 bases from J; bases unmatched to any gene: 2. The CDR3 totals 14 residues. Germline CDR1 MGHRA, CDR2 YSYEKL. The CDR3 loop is CASSQGQGNYEQYF. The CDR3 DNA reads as TGCGCCAGCAGCCAGGGACAGGGGAACTACGAGCAGTACTTC.

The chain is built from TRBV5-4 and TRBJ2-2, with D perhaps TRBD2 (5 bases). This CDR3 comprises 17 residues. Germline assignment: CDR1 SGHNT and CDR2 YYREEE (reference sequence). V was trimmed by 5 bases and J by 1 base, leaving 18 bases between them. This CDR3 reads CASSVAEGPRNTGELFF. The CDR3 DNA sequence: TGTGCCAGCAGTGTCGCCGAGGGCCCGAGGAACACCGGGGAGCTGTTTTTT.